This TCR beta chain was obtained from a study of CD8 T cells in Susac syndrome. The study, taken as a whole, reports: The authors acknowledged that the study's TCR sequencing and HLA analysis involved relatively few individuals.

Random hexamers were used to reverse transcribe 0.5 to 1 ug of RNA. immunoSEQ multiplex PCR amplified TCR beta CDR3 across 54 Vbeta, 13 Jbeta. TCRdb re-analysed the immunoSEQ multiplex PCR reads in MiXCR, keeping a single row per CDR3 protein. This table holds about 150,000 distinct CDR3 sequences, roughly 95% found once. CDR1 SGHTA and CDR2 FQGNSA come from the germline V gene. The CDR3 totals 14 residues. With 4 bases removed from V and 2 bases from J, the gap between germline ends came to 10 bases. The CD8+ and CD4+ T cells were isolated magnetically using a negative isolation approach, whereas the TEMRA cells were enriched by FACS. A note on this clonotype: What it binds is not known.

Sequenced: CD8+ T cells from PBMCs. The chain links TRBV7-2 to TRBJ2-3; tentatively, D is TRBD2 (5 bases). The origin of this receptor is a human donor with multiple sclerosis. CDR3 in amino acids: CASSYGIVTDTQYF. The CDR3 region has the DNA TGTGCCAGCAGCTACGGGATAGTCACAGATACGCAGTATTTT.